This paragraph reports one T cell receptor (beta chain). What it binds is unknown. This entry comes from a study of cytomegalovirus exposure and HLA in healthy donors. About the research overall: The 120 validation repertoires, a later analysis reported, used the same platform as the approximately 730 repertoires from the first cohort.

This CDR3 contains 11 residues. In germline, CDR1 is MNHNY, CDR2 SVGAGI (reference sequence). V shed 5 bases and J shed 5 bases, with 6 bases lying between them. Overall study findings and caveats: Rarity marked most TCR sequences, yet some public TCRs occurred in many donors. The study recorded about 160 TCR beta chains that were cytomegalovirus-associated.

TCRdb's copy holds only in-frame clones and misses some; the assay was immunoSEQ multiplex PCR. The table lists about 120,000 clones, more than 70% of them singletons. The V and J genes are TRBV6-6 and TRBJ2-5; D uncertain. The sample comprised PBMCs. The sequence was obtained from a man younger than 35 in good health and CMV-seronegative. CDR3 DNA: TGTGCCAGCAGTGCACAGGAGACCCAGTACTTC. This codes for CASSAQETQYF.